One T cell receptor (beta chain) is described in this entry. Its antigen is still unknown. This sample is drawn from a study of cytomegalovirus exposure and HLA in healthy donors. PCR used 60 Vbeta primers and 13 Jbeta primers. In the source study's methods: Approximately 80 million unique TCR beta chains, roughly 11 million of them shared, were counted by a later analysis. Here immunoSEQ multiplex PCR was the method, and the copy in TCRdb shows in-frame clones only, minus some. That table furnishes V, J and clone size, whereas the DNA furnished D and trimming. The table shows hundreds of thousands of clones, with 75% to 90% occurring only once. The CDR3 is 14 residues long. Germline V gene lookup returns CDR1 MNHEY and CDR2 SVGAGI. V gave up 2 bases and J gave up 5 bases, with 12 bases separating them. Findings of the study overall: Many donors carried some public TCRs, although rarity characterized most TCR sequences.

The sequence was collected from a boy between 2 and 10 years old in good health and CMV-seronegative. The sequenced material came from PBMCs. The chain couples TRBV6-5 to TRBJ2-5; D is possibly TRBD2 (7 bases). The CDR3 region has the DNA TGTGCCAGCAGTTACGGGGGGGCCGGGGAGACCCAGTACTTC. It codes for CASSYGGAGETQYF.